This passage covers 21 T cell receptor beta chains from one sample sequenced in a study of blood T cell repertoires in COVID-19 (dated by TCRdb to between 2020 and 2021). The method behind the library was the immunoSEQ multiplex PCR assay. This is the immuneACCESS table as TCRdb keeps it, with only in-frame sequences that have V and J called. A part of the clones is gone; compared with another copy, unresolved V genes explain less than half, and the rest is unexplained. The sample table contains tens of thousands of clones; only one count was recorded for more than 90% of them. The ten top clones hold less than 45% of the sample. Source material: peripheral blood. The source of these receptors is a man aged 55 to 70 with active or convalescent COVID-19.

This sequence joins TRBV5-1 and TRBJ2-4; a possible D gene is TRBD1 (6 bases). Germline V CDR1 and CDR2: SGHRS, YFSETQ. CDR3 length equals 16 residues. Trimming cost V 0 bases and J 3 bases, with 13 bases left between them. CDR3 residues: CASSLGSLGGKNIQYF. The CDR3 nucleotides are TGCGCCAGCAGCTTGGGGTCTCTAGGGGGCAAAAACATTCAGTACTTC.

This rearrangement joins TRBV25-1 to TRBJ2-2; D perhaps matches TRBD2 (6 bases). Germline V lookup: CDR1 MGHDK, CDR2 SYGVNS. V lost 2 bases, J lost 8 bases, and 15 bases lay in between. The CDR3 loop spans 15 amino acids. CDR3 loop: CASSEPGTRGGELFF. The CDR3 DNA is TGTGCCAGCAGTGAACCCGGGACTCGGGGTGGGGAGCTGTTTTTT.

This chain joins TRBV6-5 and TRBJ1-2; D is possibly TRBD1 (5 bases). Germline-derived CDR1 and CDR2 are MNHEY and SVGAGI. The ends were cut back, 6 bases at V and 4 bases at J, with 15 bases in the middle. The CDR3 is 14 residues long. The CDR3 bases are TGTGCCAGCAGCCCCCGCGGGGCTATCTATGGCTACACCTTC. Its protein product is CASSPRGAIYGYTF.

V gene TRBV6-5 combines with J gene TRBJ2-2, with D tentatively TRBD1 (5 bases). The CDR3 spans 15 residues. V dropped 0 bases and J dropped 6 bases, with 11 bases sitting between them. CDR1 and CDR2 from the germline V gene are MNHEY and SVGAGI. CDR3 bases: TGTGCCAGCAGTTACTCAAGGGGTGGGTCCGGGGAGCTGTTTTTT. Its translation: CASSYSRGGSGELFF.

This chain uses TRBV7-9 with TRBJ2-7, with D hard to call. V gave up 7 bases and J gave up 3 bases, with 25 bases separating them. Germline V gene data show CDR1 as SEHNR and CDR2 as FQNEAQ (reference sequence). This CDR3 contains 17 residues. The CDR3 region is CASTPPSIYSLGYEQYF. Written as DNA, the CDR3 is TGTGCCAGCACACCCCCGTCTATATACAGTCTCGGCTACGAGCAGTACTTC.

The chain carries TRBV9 and TRBJ1-1; the match to TRBD1 covers 8 bases. Germline CDR1 is SGDLS and CDR2 is YYNGEE. V was pared by 4 bases and J by 4 bases, with 12 bases of the junction left unmatched. The CDR3 sequence is 16 residues long. CDR3 residues: CASSPLPTGVGTEAFF. Written as DNA, the CDR3 is TGTGCCAGCAGCCCGCTACCGACAGGGGTGGGCACTGAAGCTTTCTTT.

The J gene is TRBJ2-3, the V gene TRBV4-1; 7 bases are a match to TRBD2. The CDR3 spans 15 residues. Germline assignment: CDR1 MGHRA and CDR2 YSYEKL. J gave up 4 bases and V 4 bases, and 8 bases lay outside the gene matches. CDR3 nucleotide sequence: TGCGCCAGCAGCCGGGGAGGGATGCCGGCAGATACGCAGTATTTT. Protein product: CASSRGGMPADTQYF.

The J gene is TRBJ1-6, the V gene TRBV3-1 (or the pseudogene TRBV3-2), with 8 positions matching TRBD1. V shed 0 bases, J shed 7 bases, and the junction held 11 bases outside the gene matches. Looked up from germline, CDR1 is LGHDT and CDR2 is YNNKEL (reference sequence). The CDR3 contains 18 residues. This CDR3 is CASSQDQGAGVWNSPLHF. As DNA, the CDR3 is TGTGCCAGCAGCCAAGACCAGGGGGCCGGGGTATGGAATTCACCCCTCCACTTT.

The sample holds one count of this clone. This rearrangement joins TRBV29-1 to TRBJ1-1; TRBD1 is a possible D gene (6 bases). The CDR3 contains 15 residues. Germline V lookup: CDR1 SQVTM, CDR2 ANQGSEA. The ends were cut back, 2 bases at V and 0 bases at J, with 13 bases in the middle. DNA for the CDR3: TGCAGCGTTGAACATAGCACAGGGTTGAACACTGAAGCTTTCTTT. Its protein product is CSVEHSTGLNTEAFF.

J is TRBJ2-1 and V is TRBV5-1; 7 nucleotides align to TRBD1. CDR1 and CDR2 from the germline V gene are SGHRS and YFSETQ. The junction had 3 bases not matched to a gene; V was cut back by 4 bases and J by 11 bases. CDR3 length: 11 residues. CDR3 DNA: TGCGCCAGCAGCGACAGGGATAAGCAGTTCTTC. This encodes CASSDRDKQFF. Complete variable domain (other parts from reference TRBV5-1 and TRBJ2-1): KAGVTQTPRYLIKTRGQQVTLSCSPISGHRSVSWYQQTPGQGLQFLFEYFSETQRNKGNFPGRFSGRQFSNSRSEMNVSTLELGDSALYLCASSDRDKQFFGPGTRLTVL.

The chain has TRBV11-2 and TRBJ1-1; 7 bases agree with TRBD1. Germline V gene lookup returns CDR1 SGHAT and CDR2 FQNNGV. After removal of 6 bases from V and 3 bases from J, the junction contained 10 bases not matched to a gene. CDR3 size: 15 residues. The CDR3 region has the DNA TGTGCCAGCAGTCCTCTGACAGGGTTCTACACTGAAGCTTTCTTT. The encoded protein is CASSPLTGFYTEAFF.

This clone was counted once. The chain is built from TRBV7-8 and TRBJ2-1, with D perhaps TRBD1 (6 bases). The CDR3 contains 19 residues. Germline assignment: CDR1 SGHVS and CDR2 FQNEAQ. Deletions cut 4 bases from V and 0 bases from J, with 22 bases between. The CDR3, as DNA: TGTGCCAGCAGCTCCCAAAACAGCCGGACAGCTGGCTCCTACAATGAGCAGTTCTTC. Translating gives CASSSQNSRTAGSYNEQFF.

V usage is TRBV3-1 (or the pseudogene TRBV3-2) and J usage is TRBJ1-1; 7 nucleotides match TRBD1. Germline V gives CDR1 LGHDT, CDR2 YNNKEL (reference sequence). Trimming took 3 bases from V and 5 from J; bases not matched to a gene: 6. The CDR3 length is 14 residues. CDR3 in DNA: TGTGCCAGCAGCCACAGGGGGTGGGTGACTGAAGCTTTCTTT. Residues: CASSHRGWVTEAFF.

This clone appeared a single time. The gene calls are TRBV4-3 and TRBJ1-5, with 7 bases lining up with TRBD1. CDR1 is LGHNA and CDR2 is YSLEER in the germline V gene. J gave up 4 bases and V 4 bases, and 7 bases lay outside the gene matches. The CDR3 is 15 residues long. CDR3 bases: TGCGCCAGCAGCCCAAATCCAGGGGGAAATCAGCCCCAGCATTTT. Amino acid sequence: CASSPNPGGNQPQHF.

This chain connects TRBV7-9 to TRBJ1-6, with TRBD1 matching over 7 bases. Trimming removed 5 bases from V and 5 bases from J; junction bases left unmatched: 3. CDR3 length: 14 residues. Germline values: CDR1 SEHNR, CDR2 FQNEAQ (reference sequence). Written as DNA, the CDR3 is TGTGCCAGCAGCAGGGACAGTGATAATTCACCCCTCCACTTT. Its protein product is CASSRDSDNSPLHF.

V gene TRBV9 combines with J gene TRBJ1-4; TRBD1 agrees at 7 bases. This CDR3 contains 15 residues. The trim removed 2 bases at V and 7 bases at J, leaving 8 bases unmatched. Germline lookup yields CDR1 SGDLS and CDR2 YYNGEE. The CDR3 DNA reads TGTGCCAGCAGCGTCCATGGAGGGGGCGTTGAAAAACTGTTTTTT. Protein sequence: CASSVHGGGVEKLFF. The variable domain in full, completed from reference TRBV9 and TRBJ1-4, reads DSGVTQTPKHLITATGQRVTLRCSPRSGDLSVYWYQQSLDQGLQFLIQYYNGEERAKGNILERFSAQQFPDLHSELNLSSLELGDSALYFCASSVHGGGVEKLFFGSGTQLSVL.

The chain links TRBV5-5 to TRBJ2-7; D gene uncertain. The CDR3 is 13 amino acids. Trimming removed 2 bases from V and 3 bases from J, with 9 bases in between. Germline-derived CDR1 and CDR2 are SGHKS and YYEKEE (reference sequence). Here the CDR3 reads CASSLPQSYEQYF. Here the CDR3 DNA reads TGTGCCAGCAGCTTACCACAGAGCTACGAGCAGTACTTC.

This clone came up a few times. The V gene is TRBV3-1 (or the pseudogene TRBV3-2), the J gene TRBJ2-2, with a tentative D call TRBD2 (6 bases). Trimming removed 8 bases from V and 2 bases from J, with 18 bases in between. Per germline, CDR1 LGHDT and CDR2 YNNKEL (reference sequence). The CDR3 extends over 16 amino acids. CDR3 residues: CASGRGTLRNTGELFF. The CDR3 nucleotides are TGTGCCAGCGGGAGAGGGACTCTCCGAAACACCGGGGAGCTGTTTTTT.

The chain has TRBV4-3 and TRBJ1-5; 7 nucleotides agree with TRBD1. This CDR3 comprises 15 residues. V lost 0 bases, J lost 4 bases, and 3 bases stayed unmatched. The germline V gene encodes CDR1 LGHNA and CDR2 YSLEER. The DNA for the CDR3 is TGCGCCAGCAGCCAAGATATCAGGGGGAATCAGCCCCAGCATTTT. Encoded protein: CASSQDIRGNQPQHF.

The rearrangement uses TRBV7-2 and TRBJ1-5; maybe TRBD1 (6 bases). Trimming cost V 9 bases and J 3 bases, with 12 bases left between them. This CDR3 region has 13 residues. The germline V gene has CDR1 SGHTA and CDR2 FQGNSA. DNA of the CDR3: TGTGCCAGTTCCGACAGGCACAATCAGCCCCAGCATTTT. It specifies CASSDRHNQPQHF.

The chain links TRBV3-1 (or the pseudogene TRBV3-2) to TRBJ2-7; D not resolved. The germline V gene encodes CDR1 LGHDT and CDR2 YNNKEL (reference sequence). V was pared by 5 bases and J by 3 bases, with 14 bases between. The CDR3 totals 14 residues. CDR3 coding DNA: TGTGCCAGCAGCGGCGGTACTCGCTACTACGAGCAGTACTTC. Translation: CASSGGTRYYEQYF.